A single sample gave rise to the 29 T cell receptor beta chains below, sequenced in a study of T cell repertoires in cytomegalovirus infection. TCRdb reprocessed the reads with MiXCR, giving one entry per CDR3 protein. Among hundreds of thousands of distinct CDR3 sequences listed, 17% were seen once. The sequencing input was PBMCs. These receptors all come from a human donor in good health (CMV status not recorded). Some clones in this sample may be carry-over from other donors' samples.

This sequence joins TRBV12-3 or TRBV12-4 and TRBJ1-5, with a weak D call TRBD1 (5 bases). The V end lost 7 bases, the J end lost 6 bases, and 10 bases lay between the germline ends. CDR3 length equals 12 residues. The chain's CDR3 is CASNGAGQPQHF. CDR3 DNA sequence: TGTGCCAGCAACGGGGCTGGTCAGCCCCAGCATTTT.

This clonotype was observed at least ten times. This chain connects TRBV6-5 to TRBJ2-7, with D hard to call. CDR1 is MNHEY, CDR2 SVGAGI, per germline. V was cut by 2 bases and J by 3 bases, with 8 bases left in between. The CDR3 is 13 amino acids. CDR3 loop: CASSYAAGYEQYF. The CDR3 DNA reads as TGTGCCAGCAGTTACGCGGCAGGCTACGAGCAGTACTTC.

This clonotype was seen at least ten times. This chain uses TRBV6-1 with TRBJ1-6; D unclear. Trimming removed 7 bases at V and 0 bases at J, with 22 bases between. The CDR3 totals 19 residues. Germline V lookup: CDR1 MNHNS, CDR2 SASEGT. This CDR3 reads CASTRSTSLGSSYNSPLHF. CDR3 bases: TGTGCCAGCACCAGATCCACTTCCTTGGGGAGCTCCTATAATTCACCCCTCCACTTT.

This sequence joins TRBV5-1 and TRBJ2-1; D possibly corresponds to TRBD2 (6 bases). The V end lost 0 bases, the J end lost 5 bases, and 9 bases lay between the germline ends. CDR3 length equals 14 residues. Germline loops: CDR1 SGHRS, CDR2 YFSETQ. CDR3 loop: CASSLELANNEQFF. The CDR3 coding sequence is TGCGCCAGCAGCTTGGAACTAGCAAACAATGAGCAGTTCTTC.

This clonotype was observed a handful of times. The rearrangement links TRBV28 to TRBJ1-1; D gene uncertain. CDR1 and CDR2 (germline): MDHEN, SYDVKM. Trimming cost V 3 bases and J 7 bases, with 9 bases left between them. The CDR3 has 12 amino acids. CDR3 region: CASSFYLGEAFF. For the CDR3, the DNA is TGTGCCAGCAGTTTTTATTTAGGTGAAGCTTTCTTT. Together with reference TRBV28 and TRBJ1-1, the CDR3 gives the full variable domain: DVKVTQSSRYLVKRTGEKVFLECVQDMDHENMFWYRQDPGLGLRLIYFSYDVKMKEKGDIPEGYSVSREKKERFSLILESASTNQTSMYLCASSFYLGEAFFGQGTRLTVV.

V gene TRBV28 combines with J gene TRBJ1-6; 10 bases are a match to TRBD1. The V segment lost 6 bases and the J segment 9 bases; nucleotides outside the gene matches: 14. CDR3 length: 17 amino acids. Germline V gene sequence: CDR1 MDHEN, CDR2 SYDVKM. The CDR3 sequence: CASRNGQGVGLGSPLHF. The CDR3 region has the DNA TGTGCCAGCAGGAACGGACAGGGGGTGGGATTAGGTTCACCCCTCCACTTT.

This clonotype was detected only a few times. The gene calls are TRBV28 and TRBJ1-2; 7 bases map to TRBD1. The V gene's germline CDR1 is MDHEN and CDR2 SYDVKM. V shed 1 base and J 4 bases; nucleotides not matched to a gene: 6. CDR3 length: 15 amino acids. The CDR3 here is CASSLSRQGPYGYTF. The DNA of the CDR3 is TGTGCCAGCAGTTTATCAAGACAGGGTCCCTATGGCTACACCTTC.

This clonotype has only one observation. The chain is built from TRBV12-3 or TRBV12-4 and TRBJ1-5, with 7 bases lining up with TRBD1. There are 15 residues in the CDR3. The V gene end was trimmed by 7 bases and the J gene end by 4 bases; junction bases not matched to a gene: 10. CDR3 DNA sequence: TGTGCCAGCACCTCCCGGGGACAGAAGAATCAGCCCCAGCATTTT. It encodes CASTSRGQKNQPQHF.

This clonotype came up a few times. The genes are TRBV5-8 and TRBJ1-1; the D is unclear. Germline CDR1 SGHTS, CDR2 YDEGEE. Trimming shortened V by 1 base and J by 1 base, and 11 bases separated the two germline ends. The CDR3 covers 15 residues. This CDR3 is CASSLLSAGNTEAFF. The DNA of the CDR3 is TGTGCCAGCAGCTTGCTGTCGGCAGGGAACACTGAAGCTTTCTTT.

This clonotype was seen only a few times. This chain uses TRBV7-8 with TRBJ1-4; 9 bases fit TRBD1. This CDR3 comprises 16 residues. CDR1 is SGHVS, CDR2 FQNEAQ, per germline. V shed 5 bases and J 8 bases; nucleotides not matched to a gene: 12. CDR3 amino acids: CASSPQSGTGREKLFF. For the CDR3, the DNA is TGTGCCAGCAGCCCCCAGTCAGGGACAGGGCGCGAAAAACTGTTTTTT.

This clonotype was picked up many times. The chain carries TRBV7-2 and TRBJ1-5; D possibly corresponds to TRBD1 (5 bases). CDR1 is SGHTA, CDR2 FQGNSA, per germline. The CDR3 contains 13 residues. V lost 3 bases to trimming and J lost 4 bases, with 7 bases between them. DNA for the CDR3: TGTGCCAGCAGCTTCGACAGAAATCAGCCCCAGCATTTT. Translation: CASSFDRNQPQHF.

This clonotype was seen repeatedly, ten times or more. The V gene is TRBV6-1, the J gene TRBJ1-5; D unclear. The V and J ends lost 8 bases and 1 base respectively, with 12 bases between them. Germline V lookup: CDR1 MNHNS, CDR2 SASEGT. CDR3 length: 14 amino acids. CDR3 residues: CASQLSASNQPQHF. The CDR3 nucleotides are TGTGCCAGCCAGCTGTCAGCCAGCAATCAGCCCCAGCATTTT.

In its sample, this clonotype was seen many times. This chain links TRBV4-2 with TRBJ2-7; weak D call: TRBD2 (6 bases). CDR3 length equals 14 residues. Germline CDR1 reads LGHNA; CDR2 reads YNFKEQ. V lost 4 bases, J lost 5 bases, and 15 bases lay in between. The CDR3 is CASSPQTSTHEQYF. The CDR3 bases are TGTGCCAGCAGCCCACAGACTAGTACCCACGAGCAGTACTTC.

This clonotype was counted at least ten times. The gene calls are TRBV7-2 and TRBJ2-7; 7 bases match TRBD2. The CDR3 covers 11 residues. V shed 8 bases and J 2 bases; nucleotides not matched to a gene: 0. Germline V gene lookup returns CDR1 SGHTA and CDR2 FQGNSA. The CDR3 protein is CASGGAYEQYF. The CDR3 DNA sequence: TGTGCCAGCGGGGGGGCCTACGAGCAGTACTTC.

This clonotype was detected a few times. The genes are TRBV5-5 and TRBJ2-6; possibly TRBD2 for D (5 bases). This CDR3 has 16 amino acids. CDR1 and CDR2 (germline): SGHKS, YYEKEE (reference sequence). V was cut by 2 bases and J by 0 bases, with 9 bases left in between. This CDR3 is CASSFMGDSGANVLTF. CDR3 in DNA: TGTGCCAGCAGCTTTATGGGAGACTCTGGGGCCAACGTCCTGACTTTC.

This clonotype has at least ten counts. V and J are TRBV7-2 and TRBJ2-6, with D maybe TRBD2 (5 bases). CDR1 is SGHTA and CDR2 is FQGNSA in the germline V gene. Between the trimmed V and J ends, which lost 1 base and 1 base, there was a span of 14 bases. The CDR3 is 18 residues long. CDR3 protein: CASSLGRGLLSGANVLTF. Here the CDR3 DNA reads TGTGCCAGCAGCTTAGGCCGGGGTTTACTGTCTGGGGCCAACGTCCTGACTTTC.

Remarks on this clonotype: A much larger clone sits a single nucleotide away, making a read error possible. The gene calls are TRBV6-1 and TRBJ1-3; no clear D. The CDR3 is made up of 18 amino acids. V was shortened by 0 bases and J by 4 bases, with 19 bases between the two germline ends. Germline V gene sequence: CDR1 MNHNS, CDR2 SASEGT. CDR3 nucleotides: TGTGCCAGCAGTGAAGCGCTTACCCGGGCCGAGAGAGGAAACACCATATATTTT. Its translation is CASSEALTRAERGNTIYF.

There are many counts of this clonotype. J is TRBJ2-2 and V is TRBV12-3 or TRBV12-4, with 10 bases matching TRBD1. CDR3 length equals 18 residues. J gave up 6 bases and V 6 bases, and 16 bases lay outside the gene matches. CDR3 DNA: TGTGCCAGCAGCCCGACACTGGGACAGGGGATTCGAGCCGGGGAGCTGTTTTTT. Residues: CASSPTLGQGIRAGELFF.

This clonotype showed up many times. The CDR3 DNA reads TGTGCCAGCAGTTTCCTTGGCTACACCTTC. This sequence encodes CASSFLGYTF. V usage is TRBV6-6 and J usage is TRBJ1-2; D unclear. CDR3 length equals 10 residues. Looked up from germline, CDR1 is MNHNY and CDR2 is SVGAGI (reference sequence). V was clipped by 4 bases and J by 7 bases, with 4 bases between them.

This clonotype has just a few counts. The chain joins TRBV5-4 to TRBJ2-2; 10 bases align to TRBD2. Germline V lookup: CDR1 SGHNT, CDR2 YYREEE (reference sequence). The J segment lost 4 bases and the V segment lost 1 base, leaving 7 bases of the junction unmatched. The length of the CDR3 is 17 residues. The CDR3 loop reads CASSLQRGGDSTGELFF. The CDR3 DNA reads TGTGCCAGCAGCTTGCAGCGGGGGGGCGACAGCACCGGGGAGCTGTTTTTT.

The rearrangement uses TRBV7-2 and TRBJ1-1; no definite D call. CDR1 and CDR2 from the germline V gene are SGHTA and FQGNSA. The length of the CDR3 is 12 residues. The V and J ends lost 5 bases and 7 bases respectively, with 11 bases between them. The DNA for the CDR3 is TGTGCCAGCAGCCCCCTGGGGAATGAAGCTTTCTTT. This codes for CASSPLGNEAFF.

The chain combines TRBV12-3 or TRBV12-4 with TRBJ1-1; 7 nucleotides match TRBD1. This CDR3 has 15 residues. The J segment lost 3 bases and the V segment lost 6 bases, leaving 10 bases of the junction unmatched. The chain's CDR3 is CASSLDGTDHTEAFF. As DNA, the CDR3 is TGTGCCAGCAGCCTCGATGGGACAGACCACACTGAAGCTTTCTTT.

The table lists this clonotype with many counts. The chain combines TRBV28 with TRBJ1-5, with 7 positions matching TRBD1. This CDR3 spans 14 amino acids. With V trimmed by 5 bases and J by 5 bases, 6 bases remained unmatched. Germline CDR1 is MDHEN and CDR2 is SYDVKM. The CDR3 sequence is CASSPGGVYQPQHF. DNA for the CDR3: TGTGCCAGCAGTCCAGGGGGGGTGTATCAGCCCCAGCATTTT.

This clonotype was seen many times. The V and J genes are TRBV27 and TRBJ1-2, with D possibly matching TRBD1 (6 bases). V lost 0 bases to trimming and J lost 8 bases, with 10 bases between them. This CDR3 region has 13 residues. From germline, CDR1 is MNHEY and CDR2 SMNVEV (reference sequence). The CDR3: CASSLSPGDGYTF. Written as DNA, the CDR3 is TGTGCCAGCAGTTTATCCCCAGGGGACGGCTACACCTTC.

This clonotype was recorded a few times. The chain has TRBV19 and TRBJ1-1; D is ambiguous. Germline V lookup: CDR1 LNHDA, CDR2 SQIVND (reference sequence). Trimming took off 8 bases at V and 5 bases at J, with 18 bases between the two ends. CDR3 length: 14 residues. CDR3 DNA: TGTGCCAGTTCCGATCCCCCCTCGGGGACTGAAGCTTTCTTT. Translation gives CASSDPPSGTEAFF.

The sample holds many counts of this clonotype. The chain employs TRBV7-8 and TRBJ2-7; 10 bases line up with TRBD2. This CDR3 has 13 residues. V shed 5 bases, J shed 3 bases, and the junction held 1 base outside the gene matches. Germline assignment: CDR1 SGHVS and CDR2 FQNEAQ. The CDR3 region has the DNA TGTGCCAGCAGCCGGACTAGCGGCTACGAGCAGTACTTC. This sequence encodes CASSRTSGYEQYF.

This clonotype was detected a few times. CDR3 amino acids: CASSGTGAGQETQYF. The CDR3 nucleotides read TGTGCCAGCAGCGGGACAGGGGCCGGACAAGAGACCCAGTACTTC. The chain uses TRBV6-1 and TRBJ2-5; 10 bases match TRBD1. Germline V gene sequence: CDR1 MNHNS, CDR2 SASEGT. The CDR3 is 15 residues long. V trimming: 6 bases; J trimming: 2 bases; junction bases outside the gene matches: 6.

CDR3 sequence reads: CASSPAWGTGQETQYF. The CDR3 DNA is TGTGCCAGTAGCCCCGCTTGGGGGACAGGCCAAGAGACCCAGTACTTC. The J gene is TRBJ2-5, the V gene TRBV19; 8 nucleotides match TRBD1. Germline V gene sequence: CDR1 LNHDA, CDR2 SQIVND (reference sequence). This CDR3 region has 16 residues. Germline trimming cut 6 bases from V and 1 base from J; bases unmatched to any gene: 10. The whole variable domain, remainder taken from reference TRBV19 and TRBJ2-5, is DGGITQSPKYLFRKEGQNVTLSCEQNLNHDAMYWYRQDPGQGLRLIYYSQIVNDFQKGDIAEGYSVSREKKESFPLTVTSAQKNPTAFYLCASSPAWGTGQETQYFGPGTRLLVL.

This sequence joins TRBV20-1 and TRBJ2-7, with 10 nucleotides matching TRBD1. This CDR3 contains 15 residues. The J segment lost 2 bases and the V segment lost 3 bases, leaving 7 bases of the junction unmatched. Germline CDR1 DFQATT, CDR2 SNEGSKA (reference sequence). The CDR3 spells CSARTGQGTTYEQYF. The CDR3 DNA sequence: TGCAGTGCTAGGACGGGACAGGGGACCACCTACGAGCAGTACTTC.